This T cell receptor beta chain emerged from a study of response to subunit inactivated influenza vaccine. Study findings and constraints: New T cells are recruited in small numbers by each seasonal influenza vaccination, according to the authors' suggestion.

About this clonotype itself: Antigen: not known.

MiXCR, applied by TCRdb to the RT-PCR reads, yields one record per CDR3 protein. The sample has under 550,000 distinct CDR3 sequences; about 8% are singletons. The sequence came from a man aged 45 to 75 who received an inactivated influenza vaccine. This material consisted of PBMCs from blood, taken roughly 24 months after vaccination.

The DNA for the CDR3 is TGTGCCAGCAGTCGACAGGGCCCGAGAGATACGCAGTATTTT. Translation: CASSRQGPRDTQYF. This chain connects TRBV6-1 to TRBJ2-3, with 7 bases identical to TRBD1. Germline CDR1 MNHNS, CDR2 SASEGT. This CDR3 has 14 residues. V trimming: 5 bases; J trimming: 5 bases; junction bases outside the gene matches: 7.